The 22 T cell receptor beta chains listed next were all sequenced from one sample in a study of beta chain features in type 1 diabetes (dated by TCRdb to the late 2010s). The library was produced with the immunoSEQ multiplex PCR assay. All of the isolated RNA was reverse transcribed with the High Capacity cDNA Reverse Transcription Kit, so expressed TCRB transcripts were sequenced. TCRdb retrieved this table from immuneACCESS and kept in-frame rearrangements only. Not all clones are present; in checked studies, unresolved V genes account for under half, and no reason is known for the remainder. The sample table holds around 170,000 clones, of which about 9.1% were seen once. Roughly 2.5% of the sample lies in the top ten. Sequencing was done on a sample of central memory CD4+ T cells from blood. The receptors here all came from a woman between 18 and 30 years old in good health.

This chain links TRBV11-2 with TRBJ1-4, with 7 positions matching TRBD1. The junction had 4 bases not matched to a gene; V was cut back by 1 base and J by 8 bases. This CDR3 comprises 14 residues. The germline gives CDR1 SGHAT, CDR2 FQNNGV. The CDR3 reads CASSLGQGEEKLFF. The CDR3 DNA follows: TGTGCCAGCAGCTTAGGTCAGGGGGAGGAAAAACTGTTTTTT.

This clone was recorded many times. The rearrangement links TRBV2 to TRBJ1-1, with D perhaps TRBD1 (6 bases). The CDR3 consists of 12 residues. The V end lost 10 bases, the J end lost 3 bases, and 12 bases lay between the germline ends. Germline V CDR1 and CDR2: SNHLY, FYNNEI. The CDR3 reads CATKGEDTEAFF. The CDR3 DNA reads TGTGCCACCAAGGGGGAAGACACTGAAGCTTTCTTT.

The V call is TRBV27, the J call TRBJ2-5; 8 bases line up with TRBD2. Germline trimming cut 5 bases from V and 1 base from J; bases unmatched to any gene: 3. The CDR3 has 14 residues. Germline lookup yields CDR1 MNHEY and CDR2 SMNVEV (reference sequence). Here the CDR3 reads CASSNRGGQETQYF. As DNA, the CDR3 is TGTGCCAGCAGTAACCGGGGGGGCCAAGAGACCCAGTACTTC.

Of note for this clone: The sample has other DNA sequences that encode this CDR3 too. V is TRBV2 and J is TRBJ1-1, with a weak D call TRBD1 (6 bases). This CDR3 has 13 residues. Germline-derived CDR1 and CDR2 are SNHLY and FYNNEI. The V and J ends lost 5 bases and 1 base respectively, with 8 bases between them. The CDR3 sequence is CASSKQGNTEAFF. The CDR3 DNA reads as TGTGCCAGCAGTAAACAGGGGAACACTGAAGCTTTCTTT.

This clone showed up many times. The V call is TRBV10-2, the J call TRBJ2-5; possible D gene TRBD2, 5 bases. The CDR3 consists of 12 residues. Germline CDR1 reads WSHSY; CDR2 reads SAAADI. V was clipped by 6 bases and J by 5 bases, with 10 bases between them. DNA for the CDR3: TGCGCCAGCAGCGACCGGGGTGAGACCCAGTACTTC. This codes for CASSDRGETQYF.

This clone was seen more than once but under ten times. The V and J genes are TRBV2 and TRBJ1-1, with 9 bases matching TRBD1. This CDR3 has 14 residues. Germline CDR1 reads SNHLY; CDR2 reads FYNNEI. J gave up 5 bases and V 4 bases, and 5 bases lay outside the gene matches. The CDR3 protein is CASSGETGGTEAFF. In DNA form, the CDR3 reads TGTGCCAGCAGTGGGGAGACAGGGGGGACTGAAGCTTTCTTT. The full variable domain, in which reference TRBV2 and TRBJ1-1 provide the parts outside the CDR3, is EPEVTQTPSHQVTQMGQEVILRCVPISNHLYFYWYRQILGQKVEFLVSFYNNEISEKSEIFDDQFSVERPDGSNFTLKIRSTKLEDSAMYFCASSGETGGTEAFFGQGTRLTVV.

This clone turned up a few times. The V call is TRBV7-2, the J call TRBJ2-7, with no clear D. Trimming removed 0 bases from V and 3 bases from J, with 12 bases in between. The germline CDR1 and CDR2 sequences are SGHTA and FQGNSA. The CDR3 is 15 residues long. The CDR3 coding sequence is TGTGCCAGCAGCTTAGCCTGGGCAAGCCACTACGAGCAGTACTTC. It yields the protein CASSLAWASHYEQYF.

The J gene is TRBJ2-7, the V gene TRBV18; TRBD1 matches at 7 bases. V dropped 3 bases and J dropped 5; count of bases not matched to a gene: 4. The CDR3 is 13 amino acids. The germline V gene has CDR1 KGHSH and CDR2 LQKENI. This chain's CDR3 is CASSPGQEDEQYF. The CDR3 DNA reads TGTGCCAGCTCACCCGGACAGGAGGACGAGCAGTACTTC.

This clone appeared a few times. The chain combines TRBV5-1 with TRBJ1-1; D remains unclear. The CDR3 is made up of 13 amino acids. Between the trimmed V and J ends, which lost 4 bases and 3 bases, there was a span of 10 bases. Germline V CDR1 and CDR2: SGHRS, YFSETQ. The CDR3 sequence: CASSQAYYTEAFF. CDR3 nucleotide sequence: TGCGCCAGCAGCCAGGCCTACTACACTGAAGCTTTCTTT.

This clone came up a few times. The V call is TRBV7-2, the J call TRBJ1-6, with TRBD1 matching over 9 bases. In germline, CDR1 is SGHTA, CDR2 FQGNSA. The CDR3 is 16 residues long. The trim removed 5 bases at V and 8 bases at J, leaving 10 bases unmatched. The CDR3 loop reads CASSLRDREFDSPLHF. Here the CDR3 DNA reads TGTGCCAGCAGCCTCCGGGACAGGGAGTTTGATTCACCCCTCCACTTT.

This clone was observed a handful of times. The rearrangement uses TRBV23-1 and TRBJ2-7; possible D gene TRBD2, 5 bases. TRBV23-1 is an open reading frame, and its role is uncertain. The CDR3 totals 9 residues. Trimming took off 11 bases at V and 4 bases at J, with 6 bases between the two ends. CDR3 loop: CADYYEQYF. Written as DNA, the CDR3 is TGCGCCGACTATTACGAGCAGTACTTC.

The chain has TRBV7-2 and TRBJ2-3; D is perhaps TRBD1 (5 bases). The germline V gene encodes CDR1 SGHTA and CDR2 FQGNSA. V lost 4 bases to trimming and J lost 2 bases, with 7 bases between them. This CDR3 is 13 amino acids long. In DNA form, the CDR3 reads TGTGCCAGCAGCTCGACAGTCACAGATACGCAGTATTTT. This gives the protein CASSSTVTDTQYF.

The gene calls are TRBV9 and TRBJ2-5; D might be TRBD2 (6 bases). This CDR3 contains 16 residues. V was clipped by 2 bases and J by 5 bases, with 19 bases between them. The germline V gene encodes CDR1 SGDLS and CDR2 YYNGEE. CDR3 sequence (DNA): TGTGCCAGCAGCGTGGGTGCCGCGGGAAGGGTCGAGACCCAGTACTTC. Residues: CASSVGAAGRVETQYF. Supplemented by reference TRBV9 and TRBJ2-5, the full variable domain reads DSGVTQTPKHLITATGQRVTLRCSPRSGDLSVYWYQQSLDQGLQFLIQYYNGEERAKGNILERFSAQQFPDLHSELNLSSLELGDSALYFCASSVGAAGRVETQYFGPGTRLLVL.

The chain carries TRBV19 and TRBJ2-5; tentatively, D is TRBD1 (6 bases). The CDR3 runs 14 residues. In germline, CDR1 is LNHDA, CDR2 SQIVND (reference sequence). The V end was cut by 4 bases, the J end by 0 bases, with 9 bases between. The CDR3 nucleotides read TGTGCCAGTAGTAGGACAGCGTACCAAGAGACCCAGTACTTC. Encoded protein: CASSRTAYQETQYF.

The CDR3 spells CASSPGLSGKKTQYF. CDR3 in DNA: TGTGCCAGTAGTCCCGGCCTTAGCGGGAAAAAGACCCAGTACTTC. The rearrangement uses TRBV19 and TRBJ2-5; 8 positions agree with TRBD2. Trimming cost V 5 bases and J 6 bases; bases outside gene matches: 11. Looked up from germline, CDR1 is LNHDA and CDR2 is SQIVND (reference sequence). This CDR3 has 15 residues.

This sequence joins TRBV23-1 and TRBJ2-2, with TRBD2 matching over 14 bases. TRBV23-1 is noted as an ORF with a role that remains uncertain. With 0 bases clipped from V and 3 bases from J, the junction kept 0 bases outside the gene matches. The CDR3 has 17 amino acids. CDR3 residues: CASSQSTSGRDTGELFF. CDR3 DNA: TGCGCCAGCAGTCAATCGACTAGCGGGAGGGACACCGGGGAGCTGTTTTTT.

This chain joins TRBV7-3 and TRBJ1-6, with D possibly TRBD1 on 5 matching bases. Germline V CDR1 and CDR2: SGHTA, FQGTGA. Trimming took off 8 bases at V and 7 bases at J, with 12 bases between the two ends. This CDR3 has 13 residues. The CDR3 DNA reads as TGTGCCAGCGGGGCGCAAGTCAATTCACCCCTCCACTTT. Translation: CASGAQVNSPLHF.

This clone was recorded a few times. The chain couples TRBV6-5 to TRBJ2-4, with D uncertain. The CDR3 loop spans 15 amino acids. Germline V gene data show CDR1 as MNHEY and CDR2 as SVGAGI. The V end was cut by 2 bases, the J end by 0 bases, with 8 bases between. The CDR3 DNA reads as TGTGCCAGCAGTTACGATCGACTAGCCAAAAACATTCAGTACTTC. This sequence encodes CASSYDRLAKNIQYF.

The chain employs TRBV27 and TRBJ2-5, with TRBD1 identical over 9 bases. The CDR3 runs to 15 residues. Germline V CDR1 and CDR2: MNHEY, SMNVEV (reference sequence). J was trimmed by 6 bases and V by 1 base; bases with no gene match: 6. For the CDR3, the DNA is TGTGCCAGCAGTTTATTTGGGACAGGGCTTCAGACCCAGTACTTC. Its translation: CASSLFGTGLQTQYF.

In regard to this clone: Other DNA sequences in this specimen translate into the identical CDR3. This rearrangement joins TRBV9 to TRBJ2-1; 10 bases line up with TRBD2. V trimming: 4 bases; J trimming: 3 bases; junction bases outside the gene matches: 4. This CDR3 spans 15 amino acids. Germline CDR1 reads SGDLS; CDR2 reads YYNGEE. CDR3 DNA: TGTGCCAGCAGCCCTCGGACTAGCGGCTACAATGAGCAGTTCTTC. As protein: CASSPRTSGYNEQFF.

The V and J genes are TRBV7-6 and TRBJ1-4; D uncertain. V lost 1 base and J 2 bases, leaving 8 bases between the germline ends. Germline loops: CDR1 SGHVS, CDR2 FNYEAQ. The CDR3 spans 15 residues. CDR3 in DNA: TGTGCCAGCAGCTTAGGCGGGTGGACTAATGAAAAACTGTTTTTT. This translates into CASSLGGWTNEKLFF. The variable domain in full, completed from reference TRBV7-6 and TRBJ1-4, reads GAGVSQSPRYKVTKRGQDVALRCDPISGHVSLYWYRQALGQGPEFLTYFNYEAQQDKSGLPNDRFSAERPEGSISTLTIQRTEQRDSAMYRCASSLGGWTNEKLFFGSGTQLSVL.

In its sample, this clone was seen many times. The rearrangement joins TRBV30 to TRBJ2-5; TRBD2 might be the D (5 bases). Trimming pared 2 bases from V and 5 bases from J, leaving 18 bases between. The CDR3 sequence is 15 residues long. The V gene's germline CDR1 is GTSNPN and CDR2 SVGIG (reference sequence). CDR3 loop: CAWSTPRGLVETQYF. In DNA form, the CDR3 reads TGTGCCTGGAGTACCCCTCGCGGGTTGGTGGAGACCCAGTACTTC.